Detailed here is one T cell receptor beta chain. The antigen is undetermined. Clones were sequenced by immunoSEQ multiplex PCR, and TCRdb holds only the in-frame ones, with some missing. The table includes roughly 180,000 clones, approximately 80% detected once. The CDR3 is 14 amino acids. CDR1 and CDR2 (germline): LNHDA, SQIVND (reference sequence). V lost 2 bases and J 0 bases, leaving 8 bases between the germline ends. The data originate from a study of cytomegalovirus exposure and HLA in healthy donors. Study-wide context: It was reported in a later analysis that the same platform had been used for the 120 validation repertoires as for the approximately 670 first-cohort repertoires.

Points from the study as a whole: Reports showed the classifier diagnosing cytomegalovirus status with high specificity and sensitivity. Rarity marked most TCR sequences, yet some public TCRs occurred in many donors. 164 TCR beta chains were listed as cytomegalovirus-associated.

This clonotype was obtained from a man aged 18 to 29 in good health and CMV-seropositive. Sequencing was performed on PBMCs. The V call is TRBV19, the J call TRBJ2-7; D is possibly TRBD1 (5 bases). The CDR3 region has the DNA TGTGCCAGTAGTATACAGGGAAGCTCCTACGAGCAGTACTTC. This gives the protein CASSIQGSSYEQYF.